Below, 8 T cell receptor beta chains from the same sample are listed, as sequenced in a study of CD8+CD57+ T cells in acquired aplastic anemia. Genomic DNA provided the template from which TCR beta VDJ and CDR3 profiles were obtained. TCRdb reprocessed the reads via MiXCR and lists one record per CDR3 protein. Of 300,000 or so distinct CDR3 sequences listed, about 56% are singletons. The sample consisted of sorted CD4+, CD8+, or CD8+CD57+ T cells (not recorded which) from PBMCs. These receptors were collected from a human donor with severe aplastic anemia or a healthy control (not recorded which).

The chain is built from TRBV12-3 or TRBV12-4 and TRBJ2-7; 9 bases align to TRBD1. The CDR3 runs to 14 residues. Trimming took 6 bases from V and 3 from J; bases not matched to a gene: 6. The CDR3 bases are TGTGCCAGCAGCACACAGGGGGCCCACTACGAGCAGTACTTC. Amino acids: CASSTQGAHYEQYF.

This chain connects TRBV7-6 to TRBJ2-3; D is ambiguous. In germline, CDR1 is SGHVS, CDR2 FNYEAQ. Trimming shortened V by 4 bases and J by 1 base, and 9 bases separated the two germline ends. CDR3 size: 14 residues. The CDR3 sequence: CASSSRSGTDTQYF. Here the CDR3 DNA reads TGTGCCAGCAGCTCTCGATCAGGCACAGATACGCAGTATTTT.

This clonotype showed up just a few times. The V call is TRBV24-1, the J call TRBJ2-7; D is perhaps TRBD1 or TRBD2 (5 bases each). Deletions cut 2 bases from V and 9 bases from J, with 19 bases between. The CDR3 consists of 15 residues. Germline CDR1 and CDR2: KGHDR and SFDVKD. The CDR3 region has the DNA TGTGCCACCAGTGATTCGGGGACGGACACTACCTGGCAGTACTTC. Encoded protein: CATSDSGTDTTWQYF.

This clonotype occurred many times. V gene TRBV20-1 combines with J gene TRBJ2-5, with TRBD1 matching over 8 bases. V dropped 1 base and J dropped 1; count of bases not matched to a gene: 5. From germline, CDR1 is DFQATT and CDR2 SNEGSKA (reference sequence). The CDR3 sequence is 15 residues long. The CDR3 is CSARADRGGQETQYF. In DNA, the CDR3 is TGCAGTGCTAGAGCAGACAGGGGCGGCCAAGAGACCCAGTACTTC.

This clonotype appeared many times. The J gene is TRBJ2-3, the V gene TRBV12-3 or TRBV12-4; the match to TRBD2 covers 13 bases. CDR3 length: 15 amino acids. After removal of 5 bases from V and 5 bases from J, the junction contained 4 bases not matched to a gene. This CDR3 is CASSPRLAGGDTQYF. The CDR3 bases are TGTGCCAGCAGTCCCAGACTAGCGGGGGGAGATACGCAGTATTTT.

V gene TRBV6-5 combines with J gene TRBJ2-5, with TRBD1 as a possible D gene (7 bases). The CDR3 contains 16 residues. The germline gives CDR1 MNHEY, CDR2 SVGAGI. Trimming shortened V by 2 bases and J by 7 bases, and 20 bases separated the two germline ends. The CDR3 nucleotides are TGTGCCAGCAGTTACGCGGGACAGTACTTTGGTGGGACCCAGTACTTC. Translation gives CASSYAGQYFGGTQYF.

The chain combines TRBV5-1 with TRBJ2-7; the match to TRBD1 covers 8 bases. CDR1 and CDR2 from the germline V gene are SGHRS and YFSETQ. V was pared by 3 bases and J by 3 bases, with 8 bases of the junction left unmatched. The CDR3 extends over 15 amino acids. The CDR3 loop reads CASSSPGQDIYEQYF. CDR3 sequence (DNA): TGCGCCAGCAGCTCTCCGGGACAGGACATCTACGAGCAGTACTTC. The full variable domain, with the rest looked up from reference TRBV5-1 and TRBJ2-7, is KAGVTQTPRYLIKTRGQQVTLSCSPISGHRSVSWYQQTPGQGLQFLFEYFSETQRNKGNFPGRFSGRQFSNSRSEMNVSTLELGDSALYLCASSSPGQDIYEQYFGPGTRLTVT.

The V and J genes are TRBV12-3 or TRBV12-4 and TRBJ1-6, with a weak D call TRBD1 (5 bases). The V end was cut by 5 bases, the J end by 9 bases, with 14 bases between. This CDR3 contains 14 residues. CDR3 loop: CASSLQGDSSPLHF. CDR3 sequence (DNA): TGTGCCAGCAGTCTCCAAGGGGATAGTTCACCCCTCCACTTT.